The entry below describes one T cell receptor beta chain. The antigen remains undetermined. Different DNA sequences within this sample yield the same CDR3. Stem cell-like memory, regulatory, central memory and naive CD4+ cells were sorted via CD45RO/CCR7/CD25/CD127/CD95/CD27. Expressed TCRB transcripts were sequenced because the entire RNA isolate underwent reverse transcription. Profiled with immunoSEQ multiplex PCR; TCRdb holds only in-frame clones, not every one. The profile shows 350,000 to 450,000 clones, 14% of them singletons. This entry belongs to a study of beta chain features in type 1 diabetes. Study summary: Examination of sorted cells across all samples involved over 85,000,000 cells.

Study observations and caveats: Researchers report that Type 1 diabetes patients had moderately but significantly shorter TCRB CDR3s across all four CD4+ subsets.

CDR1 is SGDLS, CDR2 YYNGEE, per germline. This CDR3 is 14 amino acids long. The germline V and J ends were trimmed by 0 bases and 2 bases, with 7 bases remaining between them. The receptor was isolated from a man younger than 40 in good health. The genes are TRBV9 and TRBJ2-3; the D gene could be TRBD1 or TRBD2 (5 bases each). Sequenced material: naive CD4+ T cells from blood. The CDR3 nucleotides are TGTGCCAGCAGCGTAGGGGGGTCCACAGATACGCAGTATTTT. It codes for CASSVGGSTDTQYF.